The 13 T cell receptor beta chains below all came from one sample that was sequenced in a study of blood T cell repertoires in COVID-19. Profiled with immunoSEQ multiplex PCR; TCRdb holds only in-frame clones, not every one. The table has around 310,000 clones, approximately 90% seen once. Sequenced sample: PBMCs or T cells enriched from blood (not recorded which). These receptors originate from a woman between 35 and 50 years old who had recovered from COVID-19.

The gene calls are TRBV19 and TRBJ2-5; TRBD2 agrees at 10 bases. The ends lost 6 bases at V and 2 bases at J; junction bases unmatched: 3. CDR1 is LNHDA and CDR2 is SQIVND in the germline V gene (reference sequence). This CDR3 contains 14 residues. CDR3 nucleotide sequence: TGTGCCAGTAGCCCAGCGGGAGGGCAAGAGACCCAGTACTTC. Translation: CASSPAGGQETQYF.

The chain links TRBV10-3 to TRBJ2-7, with D perhaps TRBD1 (6 bases). V was trimmed by 6 bases and J by 3 bases, leaving 12 bases between them. The germline V gene has CDR1 ENHRY and CDR2 SYGVKD. This CDR3 contains 13 residues. The CDR3: CAISPGQYYEQYF. CDR3 DNA: TGTGCCATCAGCCCGGGACAATACTACGAGCAGTACTTC.

CDR3 loop: CASSYSIAGSGYEQYF. The CDR3, as DNA: TGTGCCAGCAGTTACTCGATAGCAGGGAGCGGGTACGAGCAGTACTTC. V usage is TRBV6-5 and J usage is TRBJ2-7, with D perhaps matching TRBD2 (6 bases). Germline CDR1 is MNHEY and CDR2 is SVGAGI. The CDR3 contains 16 residues. The V gene lost 0 bases and the J gene lost 4 bases, with 16 bases spanning the gap.

For the CDR3, the DNA is TGTGCCAGCAGTCGAGTGGACAGGGCGGGCTATGGCTACACCTTC. This gives the protein CASSRVDRAGYGYTF. J is TRBJ1-2 and V is TRBV28; TRBD1 matches at 8 bases. There are 15 residues in the CDR3. V lost 5 bases and J lost 4; bases outside the gene matches: 9. Germline V lookup: CDR1 MDHEN, CDR2 SYDVKM.

The chain couples TRBV19 to TRBJ2-3; TRBD2 aligns across 7 bases. The CDR3 has 17 amino acids. V shed 3 bases, J shed 3 bases, and the junction held 12 bases outside the gene matches. Germline loops: CDR1 LNHDA, CDR2 SQIVND (reference sequence). The CDR3 protein is CASSIGPGSGATDTQYF. The DNA of the CDR3 is TGTGCCAGTAGTATTGGACCCGGCAGCGGGGCAACAGATACGCAGTATTTT.

The chain joins TRBV11-3 to TRBJ2-4; 12 bases align to TRBD2. This CDR3 is built from 17 residues. The germline CDR1 and CDR2 sequences are SGHNT and YENEEA. V shed 1 base, J shed 7 bases, and the junction held 8 bases outside the gene matches. The CDR3 bases are TGTGCCAGCAGCTTAGGGCTAGCGGGAGGGAGTTGGAACATTCAGTACTTC. It yields the protein CASSLGLAGGSWNIQYF.

V is TRBV24-1 and J is TRBJ1-2, with unresolved D. This CDR3 is 14 amino acids long. V was pared by 0 bases and J by 6 bases, with 10 bases between. Germline values: CDR1 KGHDR, CDR2 SFDVKD. In nucleotides, the CDR3 is TGTGCCACCAGTGATTTGTTCCGTCGGGATGGCTACACCTTC. This translates into CATSDLFRRDGYTF.

The CDR3 bases are TGTGCCAGCAGTCAACAGGCTCCCTATGGCTACACCTTC. Protein sequence: CASSQQAPYGYTF. V and J are TRBV2 and TRBJ1-2, with D possibly being TRBD1 (5 bases). The CDR3 contains 13 residues. V lost 5 bases and J lost 4, with 11 bases in between. Germline values: CDR1 SNHLY, CDR2 FYNNEI.

The chain joins TRBV6-2 or TRBV6-3 to TRBJ2-5, with TRBD1 matching 7 bases. V shed 5 bases, J shed 3 bases, and the junction held 3 bases outside the gene matches. CDR1 MNHEY and CDR2 SVGEGT come from the germline V gene. This CDR3 has 13 residues. The DNA for the CDR3 is TGTGCCAGCAGTCGGGACAGCGAAGAGACCCAGTACTTC. Encoded protein: CASSRDSEETQYF.

The rearrangement joins TRBV25-1 to TRBJ2-7, with 7 bases identical to TRBD2. The germline V gene encodes CDR1 MGHDK and CDR2 SYGVNS. J was trimmed by 3 bases and V by 6 bases; bases with no gene match: 5. The CDR3 contains 13 residues. For the CDR3, the DNA is TGTGCCAGCAGAACTAGCGCCAGCTACGAGCAGTACTTC. Its translation: CASRTSASYEQYF.

This clone has only one observation. The rearrangement links TRBV6-2 or TRBV6-3 to TRBJ2-3, with 10 bases matching TRBD2. CDR1 and CDR2 (germline): MNHEY, SVGEGT. The CDR3 runs to 16 residues. J gave up 2 bases and V 2 bases, and 4 bases lay outside the gene matches. CDR3 DNA sequence: TGTGCCAGCAGTTACACTAGCGGGGCCATCACAGATACGCAGTATTTT. Translation: CASSYTSGAITDTQYF.

J is TRBJ2-3 and V is TRBV11-2; TRBD2 matches 7 bases. The germline V gene encodes CDR1 SGHAT and CDR2 FQNNGV. With 0 bases clipped from V and 7 bases from J, the junction kept 10 bases outside the gene matches. The CDR3 spans 16 residues. This chain's CDR3 is CASSLDLLGGLNTQYF. The CDR3 DNA follows: TGTGCCAGCAGCTTAGATCTATTGGGGGGGTTGAATACGCAGTATTTT.

The rearrangement joins TRBV24-1 to TRBJ2-1, with 8 nucleotides matching TRBD2. There are 18 residues in the CDR3. Germline CDR1 is KGHDR and CDR2 is SFDVKD. V shed 0 bases, J shed 9 bases, and the junction held 15 bases outside the gene matches. The CDR3, as DNA: TGTGCCACCAGTGATTTGAGTCCCCAGCGGGAGTCGACCGGTGAGCAGTTCTTC. Encoded protein: CATSDLSPQRESTGEQFF.